This T cell receptor beta chain was observed in a study of T cell repertoires in cytomegalovirus infection. For the study at large: Signatures in public TCR beta sequences pointed to both CMV infection and matching HLA type.

MiXCR was run by TCRdb on the reads, yielding one entry per CDR3 protein. The data hold 250,000 to 300,000 distinct CDR3 sequences, with about 26% observed a single time. A few counts support this clonotype. The antigen remains undetermined. This CDR3 comprises 15 residues. The V gene lost 7 bases and the J gene lost 0 bases, with 13 bases spanning the gap. Looked up from germline, CDR1 is LNHDA and CDR2 is SQIVND (reference sequence). Findings of the study overall: Using cumulative public TCR beta family frequency, the authors identified those who carried CMV together with the relevant HLA. CMV-specific TCR beta clonotypes restricted by HLA-C were the ones dominating the ex vivo response.

The rearrangement links TRBV19 to TRBJ2-1; maybe TRBD1 (5 bases). The sequence was collected from a human donor in good health (CMV status not recorded). Some clones in this sample may be carry-over from other donors' samples. Sequencing input: PBMCs. The CDR3 sequence: CASTADTSSYNEQFF. CDR3 bases: TGTGCCAGTACCGCGGACACTTCCTCCTACAATGAGCAGTTCTTC.